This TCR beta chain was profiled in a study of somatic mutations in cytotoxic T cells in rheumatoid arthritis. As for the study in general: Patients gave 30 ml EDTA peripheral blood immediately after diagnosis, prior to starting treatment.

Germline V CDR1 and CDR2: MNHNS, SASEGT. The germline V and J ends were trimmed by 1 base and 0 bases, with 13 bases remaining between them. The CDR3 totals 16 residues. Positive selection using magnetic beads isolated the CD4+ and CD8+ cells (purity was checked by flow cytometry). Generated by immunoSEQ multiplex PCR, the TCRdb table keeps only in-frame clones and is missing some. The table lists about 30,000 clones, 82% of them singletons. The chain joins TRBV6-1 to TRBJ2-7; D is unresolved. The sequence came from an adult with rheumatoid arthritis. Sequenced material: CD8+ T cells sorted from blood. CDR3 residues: CASSEEARTSSYEQYF. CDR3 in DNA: TGTGCCAGCAGTGAAGAGGCGAGGACGAGCTCCTACGAGCAGTACTTC.